This T cell receptor beta chain originates from a study of shared clonotypes between healthy human individuals. At the level of the study: Per donor, CD8 memory used one plate, CD8 naive used two, CD4 memory used three and CD4 naive used three.

V was shortened by 0 bases and J by 2 bases, with 11 bases between the two germline ends. Germline loops: CDR1 KGHSH, CDR2 LQKENI. This CDR3 is built from 15 residues. Study results and limitations: The four-donor shared clonotypes exceeded non-shared clonotypes in generation probability, with non-shared ones scoring lower. When naive CD4 clonotypes were compared across a few donors, 4% to 6.5% were shared. Only a few donors were included, so the genetic and exposure-history diversity represented was limited.

TCRdb's table, derived via immunoSEQ multiplex PCR, lists solely in-frame clones and lacks some. Of roughly 1.4 million clones in the sample, approximately 98.5% were seen once. Regarding this clone: Its antigen is not known.

The sample consisted of naive CD4+ T cells sorted from blood. Subset here: CD45RA+ positively selected. This receptor was taken from a man aged 25-40 years in good health. V usage is TRBV18 and J usage is TRBJ2-7; D might be TRBD2 (6 bases). CDR3 sequence reads: CASSPPGLFTYEQYF. The CDR3, as DNA: TGTGCCAGCTCACCACCGGGACTCTTCACCTACGAGCAGTACTTC.